This is a list of T cell receptor beta chains from one sample in a study of T cell responses to AZD1222 COVID-19 vaccine. This table comes from immunoSEQ multiplex PCR, and its TCRdb copy is limited to in-frame clones, with some not included. The repertoire holds roughly 190,000 clones, with 91% as singletons. This specimen was peripheral blood, taken 28 days after the second AZD1222 dose. These receptors all stem from an adult who received the AZD1222 COVID-19 vaccine. Both conserved end residues are part of each CDR3. The D gene is left open where the match is weak. The listing skips clone size in some rows; elsewhere it reads once, few, many or a size class.

clone size | J gene | D gene | V gene | CDR3 protein | CDR3 DNA
- | TRBJ2-7 | - | TRBV18 | CASSPQPAGAYEQYF | TGTGCCAGCTCACCACAGCCGGCAGGTGCCTACGAGCAGTACTTC
- | TRBJ1-1 | - | TRBV4-1 | CASSAPGVNTEAFF | TGCGCCAGCAGCGCACCAGGGGTGAACACTGAAGCTTTCTTT
once | TRBJ2-2 | - | TRBV4-3 | CASSRTGELFF | TGCGCCAGCAGCCGTACCGGGGAGCTGTTTTTT
- | TRBJ1-5 | - | TRBV18 | CASSPRTTGTRGVNNQPQHF | TGTGCCAGCTCACCTCGCACAACCGGGACACGGGGTGTTAACAATCAGCCCCAGCATTTT
- | TRBJ2-4 | - | TRBV3-1/TRBV3-2 | CASSQDGNGLAKNIQYF | TGTGCCAGCAGCCAAGATGGGAACGGGCTAGCCAAAAACATTCAGTACTTC
- | TRBJ1-2 | - | TRBV6-6 | CASNRKDIPPHGYTF | TGTGCCAGCAATCGAAAGGACATTCCCCCTCACGGCTACACCTTC
- | TRBJ2-7 | - | TRBV4-1 | CASSQDLGSSYEQYF | TGCGCCAGCAGCCAAGATCTCGGGAGTTCCTACGAGCAGTACTTC
- | TRBJ2-5 | TRBD1 | TRBV2 | CASNEDRGRAETQYF | TGTGCCAGCAATGAAGACAGGGGGCGAGCAGAGACCCAGTACTTC
- | TRBJ1-6 | TRBD1 | TRBV7-3 | CASSIRTGIGSPLHF | TGTGCCAGCAGCATAAGGACAGGAATCGGATCACCCCTCCACTTT
- | TRBJ1-1 | TRBD1 | TRBV7-9 | CASISTRTGNTEAFF | TGTGCCAGCATCTCCACCCGGACAGGAAACACTGAAGCTTTCTTT
- | TRBJ2-7 | - | TRBV28 | CASRDGQHEQYF | TGTGCCAGCAGGGACGGACAGCACGAGCAGTACTTC
- | TRBJ1-2 | TRBD1 | TRBV7-3 | CASSLDRAAGYTF | TGTGCCAGCAGCTTGGACAGGGCTGCCGGCTACACCTTC
- | TRBJ1-2 | - | TRBV10-1 | CASRTVALGYTF | TGCGCCAGCAGGACGGTGGCTCTTGGCTACACCTTC
- | TRBJ1-2 | TRBD1 | TRBV19 | CASSIQTGVYYGYTF | TGTGCCAGTAGCATCCAGACAGGGGTTTACTATGGCTACACCTTC
- | TRBJ1-1 | - | TRBV5-1 | CASSLNEGREAFF | TGCGCCAGCAGCTTGAACGAAGGGAGAGAAGCTTTCTTT
- | TRBJ1-2 | - | TRBV30 | CAWSVSGVGGYTF | TGTGCCTGGAGTGTTTCCGGGGTGGGAGGCTACACCTTC
once | TRBJ2-7 | TRBD2 | TRBV4-2 | CASSQGLAGVHSYEQYF | TGTGCCAGCAGCCAAGGACTAGCGGGGGTGCACTCCTACGAGCAGTACTTC
- | TRBJ1-6 | TRBD1 | TRBV30 | CACPGTGVSPLHF | TGTGCCTGCCCCGGGACAGGGGTTTCACCCCTCCACTTT
- | TRBJ1-1 | - | TRBV9 | CASSVDVGSTESEAFF | TGTGCCAGCAGCGTAGATGTGGGGAGTACTGAGTCTGAAGCTTTCTTT
- | TRBJ2-3 | - | TRBV9 | CASSVASMRTDTQYF | TGTGCCAGCAGCGTAGCTAGCATGCGCACAGATACGCAGTATTTT
- | TRBJ1-4 | - | TRBV5-1 | CASSSNRTDYNEKLFF | TGCGCCAGCAGTTCCAATCGGACTGACTATAATGAAAAACTGTTTTTT
- | TRBJ2-4 | - | TRBV19 | CASSRQGGIEDIQYF | TGTGCCAGTAGCCGACAGGGCGGGATAGAAGACATTCAGTACTTC
- | TRBJ1-1 | - | TRBV7-9 | CASTFGGGEAFF | TGTGCCAGCACGTTTGGGGGAGGTGAAGCTTTCTTT
- | TRBJ2-5 | TRBD1 | TRBV24-1 | CATSDPPGTGGGETQYF | TGTGCCACCAGTGACCCCCCCGGGACAGGGGGAGGAGAGACCCAGTACTTC
- | TRBJ1-6 | TRBD1 | TRBV23-1 | CASSQTQGASDYNSPLHF | TGCGCCAGCAGTCAAACACAGGGGGCGTCAGATTATAATTCACCCCTCCACTTT
- | TRBJ1-5 | TRBD1 | TRBV4-1 | CASSQDRGGGAEGQPQHF | TGCGCCAGCAGCCAAGATAGAGGAGGGGGCGCCGAAGGGCAGCCCCAGCATTTT
- | TRBJ2-7 | TRBD2 | TRBV12-3/TRBV12-4 | CATGLAESPEQYF | TGTGCCACCGGACTAGCCGAGTCTCCCGAGCAGTACTTC
- | TRBJ2-1 | - | TRBV5-1 | CASSLNPGNPQGEFF | TGCGCCAGCAGCCTGAATCCCGGGAACCCACAAGGGGAGTTCTTC
- | TRBJ1-2 | - | TRBV28 | CASSFKVRYYGYTF | TGTGCCAGCAGTTTTAAGGTCCGCTACTATGGCTACACCTTC
- | TRBJ2-3 | - | TRBV3-1/TRBV3-2 | CASSPYISSTDTQYF | TGTGCCAGCAGCCCCTACATATCGAGCACAGATACGCAGTATTTT
- | TRBJ2-7 | TRBD2 | TRBV28 | CASSRGLGDSHEQYF | TGTGCCAGCAGCCGAGGACTAGGGGACTCCCACGAGCAGTACTTC
- | TRBJ2-7 | TRBD1 | TRBV4-1 | CASSQPGQRAYEQYF | TGCGCCAGCAGCCAACCGGGACAGCGAGCCTACGAGCAGTACTTC
- | TRBJ2-1 | TRBD2 | TRBV10-3 | CAIRFGIAGGSDEQFF | TGTGCCATCAGGTTCGGGATAGCGGGAGGAAGCGATGAGCAGTTCTTC
- | TRBJ1-2 | TRBD1 | TRBV25-1 | CASSDDRGPYGYTF | TGTGCCAGCAGTGACGACAGGGGGCCCTATGGCTACACCTTC
- | TRBJ2-1 | - | TRBV4-2 | CASSQDGNEQFF | TGTGCCAGCAGCCAAGATGGCAATGAGCAGTTCTTC
- | TRBJ1-6 | - | TRBV12-3/TRBV12-4 | CASSLQENSPLHF | TGTGCCAGCAGTTTACAGGAAAATTCACCCCTCCACTTT
once | TRBJ2-7 | - | TRBV28 | CASSPPPTGYEQYF | TGTGCCAGCAGTCCCCCCCCCACAGGCTACGAGCAGTACTTC
few | TRBJ1-5 | TRBD1 | TRBV5-5 | CASSRDRGPEAGQPQHF | TGTGCCAGCAGCCGGGACAGGGGGCCGGAGGCGGGTCAGCCCCAGCATTTT
- | TRBJ1-2 | - | TRBV7-9 | CASSLDGRNYGYTF | TGTGCCAGCAGCTTAGACGGAAGGAACTATGGCTACACCTTC
- | TRBJ1-2 | - | TRBV5-1 | CASSFSGTLVANYGYTF | TGCGCCAGCAGCTTCTCCGGGACACTGGTAGCTAACTATGGCTACACCTTC
- | TRBJ2-2 | - | TRBV24-1 | CATSEMTGELFF | TGTGCCACCAGTGAAATGACCGGGGAGCTGTTTTTT
- | TRBJ1-1 | - | TRBV6-6 | CASSVREDAFF | TGTGCCAGCAGTGTCCGGGAAGACGCTTTCTTT
- | TRBJ1-3 | TRBD1 | TRBV19 | CASSKGTGGAQYGNTIYF | TGTGCCAGTAGTAAGGGGACAGGGGGCGCGCAGTATGGAAACACCATATATTTT